This T cell receptor (beta chain) was documented in a study of shared clonotypes between healthy human individuals. General study points: Non-shared clonotypes had lower generation probabilities than clonotypes shared by all four sorted-subset donors. Among the subsets, naive ones generally showed larger estimated richness than memory ones.

Clones were sequenced by immunoSEQ multiplex PCR, and TCRdb holds only the in-frame ones, with some missing. This table has roughly 2 million clones, approximately 96% appearing once. Donors, without exception, were Caucasian adults residing in Nashville, Tennessee. The authors divided CD4+ cells into CD45RA+ naive and CD45RA-negative memory subsets. Note on this clone: Its specificity is unknown.

Germline V gene data show CDR1 as SGHDT and CDR2 as YYEEEE. V was cut by 1 base and J by 0 bases, with 14 bases left in between. CDR3 size: 17 residues. Sequencing was performed on naive CD4+ T cells sorted from blood. Subset of the sample: CD45RA+ positively selected. The TCR comes from a man in his late teens or twenties in good health. The genes are TRBV5-6 and TRBJ2-4, with TRBD1 as a possible D gene (5 bases). The CDR3 here is CASSLTGDILAKNIQYF. The DNA for the CDR3 is TGTGCCAGCAGCTTGACAGGAGATATACTAGCCAAAAACATTCAGTACTTC.